This T cell receptor beta chain comes out of a study of human T cells and chemical hapten exposure (dated by TCRdb to the early 2020s). Regarding the research as a whole: For sensitization, 2% DPC in acetone was applied to an approximately 2 cm by approximately 2 cm area of upper inner arm skin. Throughout the study period of about 23 weeks, patients also received therapeutic DPC doses to the scalp every week. Patch testing was done on the upper back using Finn chambers containing 0.01% DPC, and results were scored after 6 days according to International Contact Dermatitis Research Group standards. The mostly female patient cohort included alopecia areata with under or over 50% scalp involvement, alopecia totalis and alopecia universalis. Libraries were combined into a pool for sequencing, and differences in TCR yield between samples came mainly from small differences in library volumes within the pool. This study followed changes in the peripheral blood TCR repertoire in vivo during primary and secondary sensitization of alopecia patients to the hapten diphenylcyclopropenone (DPC). Blood was sampled from patients pre-sensitization (week 0) and at 2, 6 and about 24 weeks after DPC sensitization. Twenty-nine alopecia patients gave blood for TCR sequencing at one to four time points (pre-sensitization, 2, 6 and 24 weeks). Broad study findings and their caveats: Repeated subsampling changed both the strength of the expansion versus patch-test correlation and the threshold at which that correlation became significant. The number of TCRs above 1 in 1000 frequency did not change with DPC sensitization; there was no evidence of global repertoire structure alterations. Expanded TCRs formed significantly more large CDR3 similarity clusters than pre-sensitization or healthy control sets, consistent with antigen-driven responses. A positive correlation was found between the number of PT1 expanded TCRs and patch test score, with significance reached at thresholds 8, 16 and 32 but not 4. Alopecia, a presumed autoimmune disease, was present in all patients, so the immune response of the patients might differ from that of healthy individuals.

Library preparation used RACE. Sequenced on a NextSeq 500. Library preparation attached unique molecular identifiers to individual cDNA molecules for quantitative, reproducible TCR counting. Both TCR alpha and TCR beta chains were sequenced from each blood RNA sample. As for how the authors treated the data: A median of around 100,000 TCRs per sample was observed, with a range of about 20,000 to 690,600. V, J and CDR3 annotation of the TCR reads was carried out using the Decombinator software suite. Every sample was subsampled to the same number of TCRs (28,000) for the PS versus PT1 abundance plots. Expanded TCRs were defined as absent before sensitization and observed at least eight times at the 2-week time point. TCRdb ran its own pipeline on the public reads, namely fastp trimming at Q25 and MiXCR clone calling, and kept in-frame beta chains. When rows share a CDR3 protein, they turn into one entry using the most common DNA and genes. For this entry, the V and J calls and clone size follow TCRdb and not the study's own pipeline. A total of tens of thousands of distinct CDR3 sequences appear in this sample, 8.5% of them only once. The biggest ten clones account for around 3.6% of the sample.

In regard to this clonotype: Its antigen remains undetermined. Base qualities are missing; no much larger clone stands one base away.

The intended sense of this specimen's time point label: patch test 2, 6 weeks after DPC sensitization. The treatment or condition label here, explained by the study, means: therapeutic diphenylcyclopropenone sensitization with weekly scalp DPC. At every patch-test visit, the blood draw took place before the patch test was put on. To be eligible, patients had to be aged 18 to 70, diagnosed with alopecia and judged suitable for DPC therapy, while pregnant patients were excluded. Total RNA was extracted from unfractionated whole blood collected in Tempus Blood RNA tubes. The specimen comprised whole blood, sampled in connection with sensitization to the hapten diphenylcyclopropenone (DPC). The source is a woman aged 50 to 60 with alopecia areata. Some clones in this sample may be carry-over from other donors' samples.

The base sequence is TGTGCCAGCAGCTCAATAGCGGGGGCGCGGAACTATGGCTACACCTTC. Translated, this is CASSSIAGARNYGYTF. The sequence links TRBV7-6 to TRBJ1-2; TRBD1 could be the D gene, as 6 bases match. There are 16 amino acids in the CDR3, from cysteine to phenylalanine inclusive. The entry retains the CDR3 DNA only, 48 bases that are in frame from base 1. The germline V gene encodes CDR1 SGHVS and CDR2 FNYEAQ. V loses 4 bases of germline sequence and J loses 2 bases, and the interval between the two ends is 17 bases.